This T cell receptor (beta chain) stems from a study of blood T cells in healthy people across ages. Study-wide results and caveats: The recorded TCR beta diversity per million T cells decreased in a roughly linear manner with age.

Sample-barcoded 5' priming and a J-beta primer mix drove a second PCR of roughly 7 to 11 cycles. Each of the cDNA molecules was tagged by a template-switch adaptor with 12 random nucleotides. TCRdb used MiXCR to reprocess the 5' RACE reads, holding one entry per CDR3 protein. The table includes about 1,800,000 distinct CDR3 sequences, approximately 28% detected once. The length of the CDR3 is 13 residues. Trimming removed 6 bases from V and 4 bases from J; junction bases left unmatched: 4. The germline V gene encodes CDR1 SEHNR and CDR2 FQNEAQ (reference sequence). This clonotype was counted a few times. The antigen is unknown.

The sample consisted of blood. The V and J genes are TRBV7-9 and TRBJ2-7, with TRBD2 identical over 9 bases. This receptor was taken from a woman aged 25 to 39 in good health. The CDR3 loop reads CASSGSGRYEQYF. The CDR3 DNA sequence: TGTGCCAGCAGTGGTAGCGGGAGATACGAGCAGTACTTC. Looking up the rest from reference TRBV7-9 and TRBJ2-7 gives the full variable domain: DTGVSQNPRHKITKRGQNVTFRCDPISEHNRLYWYRQTLGQGPEFLTYFQNEAQLEKSRLLSDRFSAERPKGSFSTLEIQRTEQGDSAMYLCASSGSGRYEQYFGPGTRLTVT.